The source of this TCR beta chain is a study of cytomegalovirus exposure and HLA in healthy donors. Study-wide background: An analysis done earlier identified 117 million unique TCR beta sequences from approximately 180 million T cells. Early released data had roughly 81 million unique TCRs, all coming from HLA-typed donors.

PCR employed 60 Vbeta and 13 Jbeta primers. Only in-frame clones appear in the TCRdb table, and some are missing; sequencing was by immunoSEQ multiplex PCR. The sample shows around 150,000 clones, around 80% of them seen only once. Germline CDR1 reads MNHEY; CDR2 reads SVGAGI. V lost 10 bases and J 3 bases, leaving 18 bases between the germline ends. The CDR3 is made up of 15 amino acids. This rearrangement joins TRBV6-5 to TRBJ1-4; D is perhaps TRBD1 (6 bases). Sequences were obtained from PBMCs. The sequence was obtained from a young man in good health and CMV-seronegative. This CDR3 is CATKGGWGSNEKLFF. Here the CDR3 DNA reads TGTGCCACAAAGGGGGGGTGGGGCTCTAATGAAAAACTGTTTTTT.